Reported below is one T cell receptor (beta chain). Antigen: not known. These data are taken from a study of shared clonotypes between healthy human individuals. The wider study: Researchers drew samples from a couple of women and a few men aged 18 to 49.

Splitting the CD4+ cells yielded a CD45RA+ naive subset and a CD45RA-negative memory subset. Authors' methods: Filtering differed, since immunoSEQ gave only junction sequences and no quality scores. Sequenced by immunoSEQ multiplex PCR; TCRdb stores in-frame clones only, minus some. The DNA was the basis for D and trimming; V, J and clone size are from that table. The profile covers approximately 1,500,000 clones, with 98% appearing a single time and roughly 0.4% taken by the ten largest. General observations from the study: Larger richness was generally estimated for naive than memory subsets.

The material sequenced was naive CD4+ T cells sorted from blood. Described subset: CD45RA+ positively selected. This TCR came from a man aged 30 to 45 in good health.

The CDR3 DNA is TGTGCCATCAGTAATACGGACATTTCCTACGAGCAGTACTTC. This sequence encodes CAISNTDISYEQYF. The genes are TRBV10-3 and TRBJ2-7, with D possibly TRBD1 on 5 matching bases. The CDR3 has 14 residues. The germline V gene encodes CDR1 ENHRY and CDR2 SYGVKD. The V gene lost 5 bases and the J gene lost 1 base, with 12 bases spanning the gap.